Below are 15 T cell receptor beta chains sequenced from a single sample in a study of T cell responses to AZD1222 COVID-19 vaccine. TCRdb's table, derived via immunoSEQ multiplex PCR, lists solely in-frame clones and lacks some. The sample has roughly 120,000 clones; about 91% are singletons. This specimen was peripheral blood, taken 28 days after the second AZD1222 dose. The receptor source for this set is an adult who received the AZD1222 COVID-19 vaccine.

This rearrangement joins TRBV3-1 (or the pseudogene TRBV3-2) to TRBJ2-3; 12 nucleotides line up with TRBD2. The CDR3 contains 17 residues. V dropped 4 bases and J dropped 4; count of bases not matched to a gene: 9. Germline CDR1 LGHDT, CDR2 YNNKEL (reference sequence). Written as DNA, the CDR3 is TGTGCCAGCAGCCCCCCACGACTAGCGGGGGCGTCAGATACGCAGTATTTT. Protein product: CASSPPRLAGASDTQYF.

The chain employs TRBV5-5 and TRBJ1-1, with TRBD1 identical over 9 bases. In germline, CDR1 is SGHKS, CDR2 YYEKEE (reference sequence). This CDR3 region has 17 residues. After removal of 1 base from V and 1 base from J, the junction contained 8 bases not matched to a gene. The CDR3 loop is CASSLRGQGLGNTEAFF. CDR3 coding DNA: TGTGCCAGCAGCTTGAGGGGACAGGGTCTCGGGAACACTGAAGCTTTCTTT.

The gene calls are TRBV11-2 and TRBJ1-1; a weak D match, TRBD1 (5 bases). V lost 7 bases and J 0 bases, leaving 15 bases between the germline ends. Germline V gene data show CDR1 as SGHAT and CDR2 as FQNNGV. The CDR3 has 15 amino acids. CDR3 sequence reads: CASTTVEGVNTEAFF. The CDR3 region has the DNA TGTGCCAGCACCACTGTAGAAGGGGTGAACACTGAAGCTTTCTTT.

The rearrangement links TRBV6-2 or TRBV6-3 to TRBJ1-1; perhaps TRBD1 as D (5 bases). Trimming removed 6 bases from V and 0 bases from J, with 20 bases in between. CDR3 length equals 17 residues. The germline CDR1 and CDR2 sequences are MNHEY and SVGEGT. The CDR3 region has the DNA TGTGCCAGCAGCGGAAACAGGTACCCGCGAATGAACACTGAAGCTTTCTTT. Its protein product is CASSGNRYPRMNTEAFF.

This chain connects TRBV28 to TRBJ2-1, with D hard to call. The V end was cut by 3 bases, the J end by 7 bases, with 13 bases between. There are 14 residues in the CDR3. Germline V gene sequence: CDR1 MDHEN, CDR2 SYDVKM. CDR3 bases: TGTGCCAGCAGTTTGGATGTGGGAATTAATGAGCAGTTCTTC. Its translation: CASSLDVGINEQFF.

V is TRBV16 and J is TRBJ1-6; D not resolved. CDR1 is KGHSY, CDR2 FQNENV, per germline. The CDR3 is 14 amino acids. With 4 bases removed from V and 6 bases from J, the gap between germline ends came to 10 bases. DNA of the CDR3: TGTGCCAGCAGCCGGGAGGGTAGTAATTCACCCCTCCACTTT. It translates to CASSREGSNSPLHF.

The chain links TRBV3-1 (or the pseudogene TRBV3-2) to TRBJ2-5; tentatively, D is TRBD2 (6 bases). V was cut by 0 bases and J by 5 bases, with 10 bases left in between. The CDR3 spans 14 residues. CDR1 LGHDT and CDR2 YNNKEL come from the germline V gene (reference sequence). The CDR3 sequence: CASSQDSRGETQYF. CDR3 nucleotide sequence: TGTGCCAGCAGCCAAGATTCCCGGGGGGAGACCCAGTACTTC.

Turning to this clone: Other DNA sequences in the same sample also yield this CDR3. This chain joins TRBV10-3 and TRBJ2-3, with D maybe TRBD1 (5 bases). V lost 0 bases and J lost 5, with 18 bases in between. The length of the CDR3 is 17 residues. CDR1 is ENHRY and CDR2 is SYGVKD in the germline V gene. The CDR3 sequence is CAISESQGRTTGDTQYF. DNA of the CDR3: TGTGCCATCAGTGAGTCGCAGGGCAGGACGACGGGAGATACGCAGTATTTT.

This chain joins TRBV7-3 and TRBJ1-1; 7 nucleotides agree with TRBD1. The CDR3 covers 14 residues. Looked up from germline, CDR1 is SGHTA and CDR2 is FQGTGA. V dropped 4 bases and J dropped 4; count of bases not matched to a gene: 6. CDR3 nucleotide sequence: TGTGCCAGCAGCTCAGGGGGGCTGGGCACTGAAGCTTTCTTT. Its protein product is CASSSGGLGTEAFF.

The chain couples TRBV7-3 to TRBJ2-2; D call uncertain. The germline gives CDR1 SGHTA, CDR2 FQGTGA. The CDR3 runs 16 residues. V was trimmed by 0 bases and J by 1 base, leaving 9 bases between them. The CDR3 sequence: CASSLTSTVNTGELFF. The CDR3 DNA reads TGTGCCAGCAGCTTAACGAGTACAGTGAACACCGGGGAGCTGTTTTTT. Together with reference TRBV7-3 and TRBJ2-2, the CDR3 gives the full variable domain: GAGVSQTPSNKVTEKGKYVELRCDPISGHTALYWYRQSLGQGPEFLIYFQGTGAADDSGLPNDRFFAVRPEGSVSTLKIQRTERGDSAVYLCASSLTSTVNTGELFFGEGSRLTVL.

This clone was counted a single time. The rearrangement joins TRBV11-2 to TRBJ1-2, with D possibly being TRBD1 (5 bases). Trimming removed 0 bases at V and 13 bases at J, with 18 bases between. The CDR3 has 14 residues. CDR1 SGHAT and CDR2 FQNNGV come from the germline V gene. The CDR3 region is CASSLDRGSHYSTF. The CDR3 bases are TGTGCCAGCAGCTTAGACCGGGGCAGCCACTATTCCACCTTC.

The chain links TRBV11-3 to TRBJ2-7; the match to TRBD1 covers 11 bases. V dropped 3 bases and J dropped 12; count of bases not matched to a gene: 7. The CDR3 loop spans 13 amino acids. CDR1 is SGHNT and CDR2 is YENEEA in the germline V gene. CDR3 bases: TGTGCCAGCAGCTTCGCGGGACAGGGGGATCTGTACTTC. Translation: CASSFAGQGDLYF.

This chain connects TRBV10-3 to TRBJ2-7, with 9 bases fitting TRBD2. There are 13 residues in the CDR3. J was trimmed by 5 bases and V by 6 bases; bases with no gene match: 5. Germline V gene lookup returns CDR1 ENHRY and CDR2 SYGVKD. CDR3 bases: TGTGCCATCAGCACCGGGACTAGCCACGAGCAGTACTTC. As protein: CAISTGTSHEQYF.

This clone has just a few counts. The sample has other DNA sequences that encode this CDR3 too. The chain recombines TRBV5-1 with TRBJ1-6; 7 bases line up with TRBD1. V was pared by 5 bases and J by 7 bases, with 0 bases of the junction left unmatched. The length of the CDR3 is 12 residues. The germline gives CDR1 SGHRS, CDR2 YFSETQ. The CDR3 DNA is TGCGCCAGCAGACAGGGGAATTCACCCCTCCACTTT. Amino acid sequence: CASRQGNSPLHF.

V usage is TRBV2 and J usage is TRBJ1-1, with 9 bases lining up with TRBD1. Losses at the gene ends were 3 bases for V and 4 bases for J; bases not matched to a gene: 3. The germline V gene has CDR1 SNHLY and CDR2 FYNNEI. The CDR3 length is 14 residues. The CDR3: CASSEVTGGTEAFF. Here the CDR3 DNA reads TGTGCCAGCAGTGAGGTGACAGGGGGCACTGAAGCTTTCTTT.